This TCR beta chain emerged from a study of blood T cell repertoires in COVID-19. Across the whole study: There were acute and convalescent COVID-19 samples, and they came from the United States, Italy and Spain. PBMCs, B-cell-depleted T cells, or T cells provided the cDNA or gDNA that made up the material.

Original analysis: Amplified reference gene primers provided the basis for estimating nucleated cell counts. Sequenced by immunoSEQ multiplex PCR; TCRdb stores in-frame clones only, minus some. V and J calls plus clone size are reproduced from that table; the DNA served to infer D and trimming. The sample comprises about 210,000 clones, 92% of which are singletons, and around 1.2% rests with the top ten. The CDR3 length is 15 residues. From germline, CDR1 is MNHEY and CDR2 SVGAGI. Trimming removed 6 bases from V and 0 bases from J, with 15 bases in between. The specimen sequenced was peripheral blood. This clonotype was sampled from a man aged 25 to 40 with acute or convalescent COVID-19. This chain uses TRBV6-5 with TRBJ2-7, with D perhaps TRBD2 (6 bases). This CDR3 reads CASRTGRDYSYEQYF. The CDR3 DNA reads as TGTGCCAGCAGGACGGGGCGGGATTACTCCTACGAGCAGTACTTC.